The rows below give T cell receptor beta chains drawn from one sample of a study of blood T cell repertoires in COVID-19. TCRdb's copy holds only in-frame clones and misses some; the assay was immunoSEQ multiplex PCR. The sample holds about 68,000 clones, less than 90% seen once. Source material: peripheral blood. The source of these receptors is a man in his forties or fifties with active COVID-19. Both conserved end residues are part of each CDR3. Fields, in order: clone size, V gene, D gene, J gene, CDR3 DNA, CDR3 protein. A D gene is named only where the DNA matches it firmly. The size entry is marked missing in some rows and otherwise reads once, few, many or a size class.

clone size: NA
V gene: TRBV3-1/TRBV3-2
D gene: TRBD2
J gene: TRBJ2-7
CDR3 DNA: TGTGCCAGCAGCCAAGGGCCCCCGGGGAGGGCCTCCTACGAGCAGTACTTC
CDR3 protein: CASSQGPPGRASYEQYF

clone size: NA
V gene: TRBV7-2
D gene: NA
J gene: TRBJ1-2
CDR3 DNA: TGTGCCAGCAGCTTAGTGGCTGTGGCCTACACCTTC
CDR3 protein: CASSLVAVAYTF

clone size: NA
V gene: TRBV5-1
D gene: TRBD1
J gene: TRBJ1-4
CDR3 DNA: TGCGCCAGCAGCCCCCTGACAGGGGGTGGTGAAAAACTGTTTTTT
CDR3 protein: CASSPLTGGGEKLFF

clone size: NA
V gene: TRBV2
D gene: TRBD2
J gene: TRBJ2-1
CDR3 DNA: TGTGCCAGCAGTCGCGGGAGGGCCTCGGGTGAGCAGTTCTTC
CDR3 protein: CASSRGRASGEQFF

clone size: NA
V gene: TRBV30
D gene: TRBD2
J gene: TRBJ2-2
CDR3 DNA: TGTGCCTGGAGTGTGGGCGGGGGAAACACCGGGGAGCTGTTTTTT
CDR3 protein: CAWSVGGGNTGELFF

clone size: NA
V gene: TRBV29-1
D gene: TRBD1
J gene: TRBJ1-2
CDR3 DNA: TGCAGCGTTGAGGGGGACAGGGGTTTCCTCTATGGCTACACCTTC
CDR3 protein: CSVEGDRGFLYGYTF

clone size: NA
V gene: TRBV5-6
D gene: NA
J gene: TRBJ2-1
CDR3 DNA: TGTGCCAGCAGGGTGAGGTCGAGGGTTTCCTACAATGAGCAGTTCTTC
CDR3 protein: CASRVRSRVSYNEQFF

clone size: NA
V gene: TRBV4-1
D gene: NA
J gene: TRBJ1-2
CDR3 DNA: TGCGCCAGCAGCCCCGGGGGGGCGAGTGACTATGGCTACACCTTC
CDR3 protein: CASSPGGASDYGYTF

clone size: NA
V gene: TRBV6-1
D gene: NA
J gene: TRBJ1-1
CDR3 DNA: TGTGCCAGCAGTGAAGCGAGGGCCGGCACTGAAGCTTTCTTT
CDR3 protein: CASSEARAGTEAFF

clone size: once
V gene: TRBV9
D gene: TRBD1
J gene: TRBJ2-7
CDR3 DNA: TGTGCCAGCAGCGTAGCTCCAGGGGGTCTCTACGAGCAGTACTTC
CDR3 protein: CASSVAPGGLYEQYF

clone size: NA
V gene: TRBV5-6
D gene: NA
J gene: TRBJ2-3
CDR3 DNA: TGTGCCAGCAGCTTGGCGGTGGGTAGCCCCCGGGGAGATACGCAGTATTTT
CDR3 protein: CASSLAVGSPRGDTQYF

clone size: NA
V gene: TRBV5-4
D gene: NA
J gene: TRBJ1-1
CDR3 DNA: TGTGCCAGCAGCCGAGGGGGAATGAACACTGAAGCTTTCTTT
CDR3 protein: CASSRGGMNTEAFF

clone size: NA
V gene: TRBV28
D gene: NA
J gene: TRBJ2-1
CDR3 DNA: TGTGCCAGCAGCCCGGGGAGGGGGGGGTACAATGAGCAGTTCTTC
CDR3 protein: CASSPGRGGYNEQFF

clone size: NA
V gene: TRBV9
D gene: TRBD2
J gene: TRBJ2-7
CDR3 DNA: TGTGCCAGCAGCGTATCCGGGAGGGCTCTGAACGAGCAGTACTTC
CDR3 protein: CASSVSGRALNEQYF

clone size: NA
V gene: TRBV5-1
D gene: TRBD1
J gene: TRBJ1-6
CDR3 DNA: TGCGCCAGCAGCTTGGACAGGGGGAATAATTCACCCCTCCACTTT
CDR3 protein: CASSLDRGNNSPLHF

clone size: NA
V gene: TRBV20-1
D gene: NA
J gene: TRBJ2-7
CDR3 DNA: TGCAGTGCTAGCCCAGGCTACGAGCAGTACTTC
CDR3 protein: CSASPGYEQYF

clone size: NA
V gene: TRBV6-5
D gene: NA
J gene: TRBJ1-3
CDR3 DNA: TGTGCCAGCAGTTACTCGTCAGGGGACGGAAACACCATATATTTT
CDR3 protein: CASSYSSGDGNTIYF

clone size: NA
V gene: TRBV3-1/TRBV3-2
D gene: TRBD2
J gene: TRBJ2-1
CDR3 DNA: TGTGCCAGCAGCCAAGATCATTCTAGCGGGATCCCCTACAATGAGCAGTTCTTC
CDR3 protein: CASSQDHSSGIPYNEQFF

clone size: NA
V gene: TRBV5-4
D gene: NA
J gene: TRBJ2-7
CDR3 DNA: TGTGCCAGCAGCTTGTCTAAGAGCTCCTACGAGCAGTACTTC
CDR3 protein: CASSLSKSSYEQYF

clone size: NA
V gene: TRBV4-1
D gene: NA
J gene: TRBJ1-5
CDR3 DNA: TGCGCCAGCAGCCAAGATTTGAGGGCTAGCAATCAGCCCCAGCATTTT
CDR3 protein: CASSQDLRASNQPQHF

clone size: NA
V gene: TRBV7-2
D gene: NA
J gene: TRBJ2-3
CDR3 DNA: TGTGCCAGCAGCAGAAACTTAGCTGCAGATACGCAGTATTTT
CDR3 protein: CASSRNLAADTQYF

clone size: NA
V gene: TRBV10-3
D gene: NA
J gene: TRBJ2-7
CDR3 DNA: TGTGCCATCAGTGAGTGGGACACCCTCTACGAGCAGTACTTC
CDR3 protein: CAISEWDTLYEQYF

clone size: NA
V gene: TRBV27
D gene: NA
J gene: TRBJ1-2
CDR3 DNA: TGTGCCAGCAGTTTATTGGGGGGGCCCCTTAACTATGGCTACACCTTC
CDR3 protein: CASSLLGGPLNYGYTF

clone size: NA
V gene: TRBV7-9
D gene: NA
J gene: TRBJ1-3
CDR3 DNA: TGTGCCAGCAGCTTAATCAGGGGAAACACCATATATTTT
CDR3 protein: CASSLIRGNTIYF